This passage covers 26 T cell receptor beta chains from one sample sequenced in a study of blood T cell repertoires in COVID-19. Using immunoSEQ multiplex PCR, the repertoire was profiled, and TCRdb retains in-frame clones only, with some absent. Found here are 35,000 to 55,000 clones, around 70% of them singletons; the top ten hold 6.2%. Sequencing was done on a sample of peripheral blood. These TCRs come from a man older than 75 with acute or convalescent COVID-19.

This clone has more than one count but fewer than ten. The rearrangement uses TRBV19 and TRBJ2-1; maybe TRBD1 (6 bases). The germline V gene has CDR1 LNHDA and CDR2 SQIVND (reference sequence). V was pared by 3 bases and J by 10 bases, with 19 bases between. This CDR3 is built from 15 residues. As DNA, the CDR3 is TGTGCCAGTAGTATCCCACAGGGAGTGGATGGGGAGCAGTTCTTC. Its translation: CASSIPQGVDGEQFF.

The chain is built from TRBV18 and TRBJ2-1; tentatively, D is TRBD1 (6 bases). The CDR3 runs 15 residues. Germline V gene data show CDR1 as KGHSH and CDR2 as LQKENI. V shed 0 bases and J shed 8 bases, with 14 bases lying between them. The CDR3 loop is CASSPPTGLGDEQFF. The CDR3 bases are TGTGCCAGCTCACCACCGACAGGTCTCGGGGATGAGCAGTTCTTC.

A single count supports this clone. The DNA for the CDR3 is TGCGCCAGCAGCCAAGTAGCGGGCGCCCCCCGGGGTGAGCAGTTCTTC. Translated, it gives CASSQVAGAPRGEQFF. The V call is TRBV4-1, the J call TRBJ2-1, with 7 bases identical to TRBD2. The CDR3 is made up of 16 amino acids. J lost 9 bases, V lost 1 base, and 12 bases had no gene match. Germline lookup yields CDR1 MGHRA and CDR2 YSYEKL.

This clone has just a few counts. The J gene is TRBJ1-5, the V gene TRBV6-4, with TRBD1 matching over 8 bases. After removal of 8 bases from V and 5 bases from J, the junction contained 11 bases not matched to a gene. The CDR3 contains 15 residues. Germline lookup yields CDR1 MRHNA and CDR2 SNTAGT. The CDR3: CASYGQGKWDQPQHF. The CDR3 DNA sequence: TGTGCCAGCTATGGACAGGGTAAATGGGATCAGCCCCAGCATTTT.

The CDR3 loop is CASSTKGQGNSYEQYF. The CDR3 coding sequence is TGTGCCAGCAGCACCAAAGGACAGGGAAATTCGTACGAGCAGTACTTC. The rearrangement links TRBV21-1 to TRBJ2-7; the table's TRBD1 call for D was not verified on the DNA. TRBV21-1 is an annotated pseudogene. The CDR3 is made up of 16 amino acids.

The J gene is TRBJ2-7, the V gene TRBV7-2; 7 bases line up with TRBD1. J lost 0 bases, V lost 5 bases, and 10 bases had no gene match. CDR1 is SGHTA and CDR2 is FQGNSA in the germline V gene. The CDR3 is made up of 16 amino acids. The CDR3 loop is CASSHLGQTYSYEQYF. The CDR3, as DNA: TGTGCCAGCAGCCACCTGGGACAGACCTACTCCTACGAGCAGTACTTC.

This clone turned up a few times. The gene calls are TRBV7-9 and TRBJ2-1, with 7 nucleotides matching TRBD2. V was pared by 6 bases and J by 9 bases, with 17 bases of the junction left unmatched. The CDR3 has 16 amino acids. CDR1 and CDR2 from the germline V gene are SEHNR and FQNEAQ (reference sequence). The CDR3 protein is CASRLPRSAGVGEQFF. CDR3 in DNA: TGTGCCAGCAGACTCCCCAGGTCGGCGGGAGTGGGTGAGCAGTTCTTC.

The rearrangement joins TRBV7-8 to TRBJ1-2; D is ambiguous. With 1 base removed from V and 0 bases from J, the gap between germline ends came to 15 bases. This CDR3 has 17 amino acids. Germline loops: CDR1 SGHVS, CDR2 FQNEAQ. The DNA for the CDR3 is TGTGCCAGCAGCTTAGGGGCTTCGTCGGTAACTAACTATGGCTACACCTTC. Translated: CASSLGASSVTNYGYTF.

J is TRBJ2-1 and V is TRBV29-1; the D gene is possibly TRBD2 (6 bases). This CDR3 is 14 amino acids long. CDR1 SQVTM and CDR2 ANQGSEA come from the germline V gene. V was pared by 7 bases and J by 9 bases, with 22 bases between. The CDR3, as DNA: TGCAGCGCCAAAAGGTCCGGGAGAGGGGCTGAGCAGTTCTTC. Translated, it gives CSAKRSGRGAEQFF.

The chain carries TRBV7-9 and TRBJ2-1, with TRBD2 identical over 7 bases. After removal of 7 bases from V and 8 bases from J, the junction contained 5 bases not matched to a gene. CDR3 size: 12 residues. Germline CDR1 and CDR2: SEHNR and FQNEAQ (reference sequence). CDR3 in amino acids: CASTPGRDEQFF. CDR3 DNA sequence: TGTGCCAGCACCCCAGGGAGGGATGAGCAGTTCTTC. The variable domain in full, with the rest retrieved from reference TRBV7-9 and TRBJ2-1, is DTGVSQNPRHKITKRGQNVTFRCDPISEHNRLYWYRQTLGQGPEFLTYFQNEAQLEKSRLLSDRFSAERPKGSFSTLEIQRTEQGDSAMYLCASTPGRDEQFFGPGTRLTVL.

The chain recombines TRBV5-1 with TRBJ1-2; 9 bases are a match to TRBD1. There are 16 residues in the CDR3. V lost 3 bases, J lost 4 bases, and 10 bases stayed unmatched. The germline V gene has CDR1 SGHRS and CDR2 YFSETQ. The CDR3 DNA is TGCGCCAGCAGCTGGACCGGGACAGGGAGCTCCTATGGCTACACCTTC. Protein: CASSWTGTGSSYGYTF.

As to this clone: With a much larger clone just one base away, this may be a read error. The rearrangement joins TRBV15 to TRBJ1-6, with a tentative D call TRBD1 (6 bases). The CDR3 is made up of 15 amino acids. Germline assignment: CDR1 LNHNV and CDR2 YYDKDF (reference sequence). The CDR3 DNA follows: TGTGCCACAAGGACAGACAACTTTTATAATTCACCCTTCCACTTT. As protein: CATRTDNFYNSPFHF. The whole variable domain, filled in from reference TRBV15 and TRBJ1-6, reads DAMVIQNPRYQVTQFGKPVTLSCSQTLNHNVMYWYQQKSSQAPKLLFHYYDKDFNNEADTPDNFQSRRPNTSFCFLDIRSPGLGDTAMYLCATRTDNFYNSPFHFGNGTRLTVT.

This chain uses TRBV19 with TRBJ1-1; the D is unclear. Trimming cost V 3 bases and J 4 bases, with 18 bases left between them. Germline V lookup: CDR1 LNHDA, CDR2 SQIVND (reference sequence). The CDR3 loop spans 16 amino acids. CDR3 region: CASSIGPEWGGTEAFF. DNA of the CDR3: TGTGCCAGTAGTATTGGCCCCGAGTGGGGAGGCACTGAAGCTTTCTTT. The complete variable domain, with remaining parts taken from reference TRBV19 and TRBJ1-1, reads DGGITQSPKYLFRKEGQNVTLSCEQNLNHDAMYWYRQDPGQGLRLIYYSQIVNDFQKGDIAEGYSVSREKKESFPLTVTSAQKNPTAFYLCASSIGPEWGGTEAFFGQGTRLTVV.

The rearrangement links TRBV10-1 to TRBJ1-5; D is possibly TRBD1 (6 bases). The germline V gene encodes CDR1 WNHNN and CDR2 SYGVQD (reference sequence). CDR3 length: 16 amino acids. Trimming removed 6 bases at V and 0 bases at J, with 15 bases between. CDR3 loop: CASSERDKDSNQPQHF. CDR3 nucleotide sequence: TGCGCCAGCAGCGAAAGGGACAAGGATAGCAATCAGCCCCAGCATTTT.

This clone was observed once. The chain employs TRBV7-2 and TRBJ2-7, with 9 bases lining up with TRBD2. Germline loops: CDR1 SGHTA, CDR2 FQGNSA. This CDR3 has 14 amino acids. V was pared by 5 bases and J by 0 bases, with 2 bases of the junction left unmatched. The CDR3 spells CASSISGGSYEQYF. CDR3 DNA sequence: TGTGCCAGCAGCATTAGCGGGGGCTCCTACGAGCAGTACTTC.

The rearrangement links TRBV5-1 to TRBJ2-7; 9 bases match TRBD2. Germline assignment: CDR1 SGHRS and CDR2 YFSETQ. After removal of 4 bases from V and 0 bases from J, the junction contained 2 bases not matched to a gene. CDR3 length: 14 amino acids. The CDR3 coding sequence is TGCGCCAGCAGCCCTAGCGGGGCCTCCTACGAGCAGTACTTC. It yields the protein CASSPSGASYEQYF.

This clone has just one count. The gene calls are TRBV5-5 and TRBJ2-7; 10 bases are a match to TRBD1. CDR1 is SGHKS and CDR2 is YYEKEE in the germline V gene (reference sequence). Losses at the gene ends were 1 base for V and 2 bases for J; bases not matched to a gene: 3. The CDR3 is 15 amino acids. CDR3 bases: TGTGCCAGCAGCTTGTCGGGACAGGGGCCCTACGAGCAGTACTTC. This gives the protein CASSLSGQGPYEQYF.

This sequence joins TRBV5-1 and TRBJ2-6; D not certain. The CDR3 runs 17 residues. V was cut by 4 bases and J by 0 bases, with 14 bases left in between. The V gene's germline CDR1 is SGHRS and CDR2 YFSETQ. In DNA, the CDR3 is TGCGCCAGCAGCCCCCTGGTAACGGGCTCTGGGGCCAACGTCCTGACTTTC. Protein product: CASSPLVTGSGANVLTF.

The rearrangement joins TRBV7-9 to TRBJ1-2; 9 bases match TRBD1. The CDR3 covers 15 residues. The trim removed 5 bases at V and 5 bases at J, leaving 9 bases unmatched. Germline values: CDR1 SEHNR, CDR2 FQNEAQ (reference sequence). CDR3 DNA: TGTGCCAGCAGCCCGGGGGGACAGGGCCTTTATGGCTACACCTTC. This encodes CASSPGGQGLYGYTF. Using reference TRBV7-9 and TRBJ1-2 for the parts outside the CDR3, the full variable domain is DTGVSQNPRHKITKRGQNVTFRCDPISEHNRLYWYRQTLGQGPEFLTYFQNEAQLEKSRLLSDRFSAERPKGSFSTLEIQRTEQGDSAMYLCASSPGGQGLYGYTFGSGTRLTVV.

This rearrangement joins TRBV6-6 to TRBJ1-1; D remains ambiguous. The CDR3 covers 12 residues. V lost 0 bases and J lost 5, with 4 bases in between. Germline-derived CDR1 and CDR2 are MNHNY and SVGAGI (reference sequence). The CDR3 region is CASSYSATEAFF. CDR3 DNA: TGTGCCAGCAGTTACTCCGCGACTGAAGCTTTCTTT.

J is TRBJ2-7 and V is TRBV5-4; weak D call: TRBD2 (6 bases). V was trimmed by 7 bases and J by 5 bases, leaving 16 bases between them. Germline CDR1 SGHNT, CDR2 YYREEE (reference sequence). This CDR3 contains 13 residues. CDR3 sequence reads: CASSGGLRDEQYF. For the CDR3, the DNA is TGTGCCAGCTCTGGGGGACTTAGGGACGAGCAGTACTTC.

This clone was detected a few times. This sequence joins TRBV3-1 (or the pseudogene TRBV3-2) and TRBJ1-2, with TRBD1 matching 7 bases. Germline V gives CDR1 LGHDT, CDR2 YNNKEL (reference sequence). The junction had 12 bases not matched to a gene; V was cut back by 2 bases and J by 9 bases. The CDR3 is 15 residues long. The CDR3 nucleotides are TGTGCCAGCAGCCAAAGGACAGGCCCCCTAGGCAGCTACACCTTC. This translates into CASSQRTGPLGSYTF.

This clone was counted only a few times. The chain has TRBV9 and TRBJ1-1, with unresolved D. CDR3 length: 14 amino acids. V was trimmed by 3 bases and J by 4 bases, leaving 13 bases between them. Germline lookup yields CDR1 SGDLS and CDR2 YYNGEE. CDR3 loop: CASSASKAGTEAFF. In nucleotides, the CDR3 is TGTGCCAGCAGCGCATCTAAGGCGGGCACTGAAGCTTTCTTT.

This rearrangement joins TRBV18 to TRBJ1-5; D unresolved. CDR3 length: 15 residues. Germline CDR1 KGHSH, CDR2 LQKENI. Trimming took off 5 bases at V and 7 bases at J, with 18 bases between the two ends. In DNA form, the CDR3 reads TGTGCCAGCTCATCTACGCAGGCGGCGGGCCAGCCCCAGCATTTT. Translation: CASSSTQAAGQPQHF.

The chain carries TRBV21-1 and TRBJ2-1; the table's D gene call, TRBD2, was not cross checked with the DNA. TRBV21-1 is a listed pseudogene. This CDR3 is 12 amino acids long. This chain's CDR3 is CASSAGVDEQFF. CDR3 coding DNA: TGTGCCAGCAGCGCGGGGGTCGATGAGCAGTTCTTC.

V and J are TRBV13 and TRBJ2-7, with 9 bases lining up with TRBD1. The CDR3 totals 20 residues. The germline CDR1 and CDR2 sequences are PRHDT and FYEKMQ (reference sequence). The J segment lost 7 bases and the V segment lost 0 bases, leaving 22 bases of the junction unmatched. The CDR3 region is CASSLGPGQGETEGPGEQYF. CDR3 bases: TGTGCCAGCAGCTTAGGGCCGGGACAGGGAGAAACGGAAGGCCCAGGAGAGCAGTACTTC. Combining the CDR3 with reference TRBV13 and TRBJ2-7 gives the whole variable domain AAGVIQSPRHLIKEKRETATLKCYPIPRHDTVYWYQQGPGQDPQFLISFYEKMQSDKGSIPDRFSAQQFSDYHSELNMSSLELGDSALYFCASSLGPGQGETEGPGEQYFGPGTRLTVT.